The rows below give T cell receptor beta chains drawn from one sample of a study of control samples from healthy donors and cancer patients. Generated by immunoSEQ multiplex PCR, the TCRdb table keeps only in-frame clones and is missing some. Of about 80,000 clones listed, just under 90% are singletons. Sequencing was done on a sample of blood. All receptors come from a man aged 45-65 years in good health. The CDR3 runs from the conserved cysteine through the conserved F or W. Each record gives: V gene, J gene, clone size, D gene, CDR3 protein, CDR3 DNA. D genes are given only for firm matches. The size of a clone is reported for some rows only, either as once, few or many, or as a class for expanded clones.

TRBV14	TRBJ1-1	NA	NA	CASSQDTVRRAFF	TGTGCCAGCAGCCAAGACACAGTGAGGCGAGCTTTCTTT
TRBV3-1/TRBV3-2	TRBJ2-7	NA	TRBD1	CASSPRDRGAREQYF	TGTGCCAGCAGTCCCCGGGACAGGGGCGCGAGAGAGCAGTACTTC
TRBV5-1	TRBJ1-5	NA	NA	CASSFLPGVNQPQHF	TGCGCCAGCAGCTTCCTACCAGGGGTGAATCAGCCCCAGCATTTT
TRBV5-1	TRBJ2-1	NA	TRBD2	CASSPGTSQLQQFF	TGCGCCAGCAGCCCGGGGACTAGCCAACTCCAGCAGTTCTTC
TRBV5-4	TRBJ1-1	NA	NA	CASSLGRGPNTEAFF	TGTGCCAGCAGCTTGGGGAGGGGCCCGAACACTGAAGCTTTCTTT
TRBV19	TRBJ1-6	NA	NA	CASSTSGRSSYNSPLHF	TGTGCCAGTAGTACCAGTGGCCGAAGCTCCTATAATTCACCCCTCCACTTT
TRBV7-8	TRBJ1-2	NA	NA	CASSLGGDYGYTF	TGTGCCAGCAGCTTGGGGGGGGACTATGGCTACACCTTC
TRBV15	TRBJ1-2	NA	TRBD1	CATSREGGWDYTF	TGTGCCACCAGCAGAGAAGGGGGCTGGGACTACACCTTC
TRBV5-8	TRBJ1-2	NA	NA	CASSPIRRQGSGYTF	TGTGCCAGCAGCCCGATTCGCCGGCAGGGATCTGGCTACACCTTC
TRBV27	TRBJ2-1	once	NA	CASRAPANNEQFF	TGTGCCAGCAGGGCTCCCGCTAACAATGAGCAGTTCTTC
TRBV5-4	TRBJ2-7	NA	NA	CASSLSGSGYGEQYF	TGTGCCAGCAGCCTATCAGGGTCAGGGTATGGCGAGCAGTACTTC
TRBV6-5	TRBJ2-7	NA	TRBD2	CASSYSGLAGPEQYF	TGTGCCAGCAGTTACTCAGGACTAGCGGGACCCGAGCAGTACTTC
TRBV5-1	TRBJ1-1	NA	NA	CASSLREGSEAFF	TGCGCCAGCAGCTTGAGGGAGGGTAGTGAAGCTTTCTTT
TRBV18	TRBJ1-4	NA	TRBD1	CASSPDRGFGNEKLFF	TGTGCCAGCTCACCAGACAGGGGGTTTGGAAATGAAAAACTGTTTTTT
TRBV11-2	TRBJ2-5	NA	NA	CASSLDGMGQETQYF	TGTGCCAGCAGCTTAGACGGAATGGGCCAAGAGACCCAGTACTTC
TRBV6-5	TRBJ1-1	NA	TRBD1	CASSYRGRAFF	TGTGCCAGCAGTTACAGGGGGCGAGCTTTCTTT
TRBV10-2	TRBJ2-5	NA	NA	CASSEAPLGIQETQYF	TGCGCCAGCAGTGAAGCTCCCCTAGGTATCCAAGAGACCCAGTACTTC
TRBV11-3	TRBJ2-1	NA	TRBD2	CASSQAGGSYNEQFF	TGTGCCAGCTCCCAGGCGGGGGGCTCCTACAATGAGCAGTTCTTC
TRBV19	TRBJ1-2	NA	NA	CASSVDRRANYGYTF	TGTGCCAGTAGTGTGGATCGTCGGGCAAACTATGGCTACACCTTC
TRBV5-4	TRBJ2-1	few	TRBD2	CASVRAGGYNEQFF	TGTGCCAGCGTTCGAGCGGGGGGTTACAATGAGCAGTTCTTC
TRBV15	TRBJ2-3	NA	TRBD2	CATSGLPSGGNTDTQYF	TGTGCCACCAGCGGCCTCCCTAGCGGGGGGAACACAGATACGCAGTATTTT
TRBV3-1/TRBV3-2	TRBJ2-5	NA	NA	CASSPWGQYQETQYF	TGTGCCAGCAGCCCTTGGGGACAATACCAAGAGACCCAGTACTTC
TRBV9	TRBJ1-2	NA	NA	CASSVGVNYGYTF	TGTGCCAGCAGCGTAGGGGTAAACTATGGCTACACCTTC
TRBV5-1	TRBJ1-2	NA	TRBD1	CASSSPGQSYGYTF	TGCGCCAGCAGCTCCCCGGGACAGTCTTATGGCTACACCTTC
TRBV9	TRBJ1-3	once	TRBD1	CASSVDGQDYGNTIYF	TGTGCCAGCAGCGTAGATGGACAGGACTACGGAAACACCATATATTTT
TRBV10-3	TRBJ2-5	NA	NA	CAISEIAAQETQYF	TGTGCCATCAGTGAAATAGCCGCTCAAGAGACCCAGTACTTC
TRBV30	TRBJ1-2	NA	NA	CAWGGQKPLNYGYTF	TGTGCCTGGGGAGGACAGAAGCCGTTAAACTATGGCTACACCTTC
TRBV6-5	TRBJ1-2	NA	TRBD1	CASSRGTGGYTF	TGTGCCAGCAGTAGGGGGACAGGCGGCTACACCTTC
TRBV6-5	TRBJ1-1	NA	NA	CASSSGRMNTEAFF	TGTGCCAGCAGTTCGGGCAGAATGAACACTGAAGCTTTCTTT
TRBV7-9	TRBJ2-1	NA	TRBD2	CASSRSGTSGGVRQFF	TGTGCCAGCAGTCGATCCGGGACTAGCGGGGGGGTACGGCAGTTCTTC
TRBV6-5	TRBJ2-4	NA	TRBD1	CASTPDRGDIQYF	TGTGCCAGCACTCCGGACAGGGGGGACATTCAGTACTTC
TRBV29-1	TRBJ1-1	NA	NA	CSVAGPQAAFF	TGCAGCGTTGCCGGACCACAGGCAGCTTTCTTT
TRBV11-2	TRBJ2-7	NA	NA	CASSLGYSQFYEQYF	TGTGCCAGCAGCTTAGGCTATTCCCAATTTTACGAGCAGTACTTC
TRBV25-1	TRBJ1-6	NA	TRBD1	CASRGTGHSSPLHF	TGTGCCAGCAGAGGGACAGGTCATAGTTCACCCCTCCACTTT
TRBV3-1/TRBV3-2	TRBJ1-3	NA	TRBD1	CASSPDRFGSGNTIYF	TGTGCCAGCAGCCCGGACAGGTTTGGCTCTGGAAACACCATATATTTT
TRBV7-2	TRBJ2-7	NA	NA	CASSLGHSSYEQYF	TGTGCCAGCAGCTTAGGACACTCGTCCTACGAGCAGTACTTC
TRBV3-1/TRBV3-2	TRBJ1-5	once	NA	CASSQGGGDRPQHF	TGTGCCAGCAGCCAAGGTGGAGGGGATCGCCCCCAGCATTTT
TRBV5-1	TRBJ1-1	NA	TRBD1	CASTGGDTEAFF	TGCGCCAGCACAGGGGGGGACACTGAAGCTTTCTTT
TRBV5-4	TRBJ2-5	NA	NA	CASSSPGLGTETQYF	TGTGCCAGCAGCTCGCCGGGACTCGGGACGGAGACCCAGTACTTC
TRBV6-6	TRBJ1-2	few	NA	CASSYSGGGPNYGYTF	TGTGCCAGCAGTTACTCGGGGGGAGGCCCCAACTATGGCTACACCTTC